These 21 T cell receptor beta chains came from one sample sequenced in a study of breast tumors, draining lymph nodes, adjacent tissues. Via MiXCR, TCRdb re-called the multiplex PCR reads, giving one row per CDR3 protein. The repertoire holds 75,000 to 100,000 distinct CDR3 sequences, with roughly a fifth as singletons. Axillary draining lymph nodes of breast cancer patients supplied the node samples. What was sequenced was axillary lymph node tissue. These receptors were obtained from a female donor with breast cancer. Some clones in this sample may be carry-over from other donors' samples.

This clonotype has a count of ten or more. Written as DNA, the CDR3 is TGTGCCAGCAGAGTGACTAGCGGGAGGGTCCAAGAGACCCAGTACTTC. Translation: CASRVTSGRVQETQYF. The rearrangement uses TRBV6-1 and TRBJ2-5; 14 bases align to TRBD2. CDR3 length equals 16 residues. CDR1 is MNHNS, CDR2 SASEGT, per germline. Germline trimming cut 6 bases from V and 1 base from J; bases unmatched to any gene: 4.

The table lists this clonotype with a few counts. One base away lies a much larger clone, so this may be a sequencing read error. V and J are TRBV10-1 and TRBJ2-1; perhaps TRBD1 as D (6 bases). The CDR3 length is 18 residues. Trimming pared 4 bases from V and 0 bases from J, leaving 19 bases between. The germline gives CDR1 WNHNN, CDR2 SYGVQD (reference sequence). This CDR3 is CASSGQAAEKSSYNEQFF. The CDR3 DNA sequence: TGCGCCAGCAGTGGACAGGCCGCCGAGAAAAGCTCCTACAATGAGCAGTTCTTC.

The sample holds many counts of this clonotype. J is TRBJ1-4 and V is TRBV2; D is ambiguous. The CDR3 has 16 residues. CDR1 is SNHLY, CDR2 FYNNEI, per germline. The V gene lost 2 bases and the J gene lost 11 bases, with 21 bases spanning the gap. The CDR3 is CASSEYGILVATKLFF. CDR3 nucleotide sequence: TGTGCCAGCAGTGAATATGGTATCTTGGTCGCGACGAAACTGTTTTTT.

This clonotype has a handful of counts. CDR3 nucleotide sequence: TGTGCCAGCAGCCAAGTCGGCGGAGCTAGCACAGATACGCAGTATTTT. Protein: CASSQVGGASTDTQYF. This rearrangement joins TRBV14 to TRBJ2-3; D uncertain. This CDR3 spans 16 amino acids. V was pared by 1 base and J by 0 bases, with 11 bases between. Per germline, CDR1 SGHDN and CDR2 FVKESK.

This clonotype occurred many times. The chain joins TRBV11-2 to TRBJ1-4, with D uncertain. Germline lookup yields CDR1 SGHAT and CDR2 FQNNGV. The CDR3 totals 13 residues. Trimming took off 1 base at V and 8 bases at J, with 8 bases between the two ends. In DNA, the CDR3 is TGTGCCAGCAGCTTAGTCCAGGCGGAAAAACTGTTTTTT. Its translation: CASSLVQAEKLFF.

Details on this clonotype: This may be a read error: a much more frequent sequence differs by one nucleotide. V and J are TRBV5-1 and TRBJ2-7; 7 positions match TRBD1. Germline values: CDR1 SGHRS, CDR2 YFSETQ. The CDR3 consists of 14 residues. CDR3 amino acids: CASSSGTAFLEQCF. The CDR3 nucleotides read TGCGCCAGCAGCTCCGGGACAGCCTTTTTGGAGCAGTGCTTC.

In its sample, this clonotype was seen many times. The V and J genes are TRBV11-3 and TRBJ1-6, with D unclear. With 3 bases removed from V and 3 bases from J, the gap between germline ends came to 12 bases. Germline lookup yields CDR1 SGHNT and CDR2 YENEEA. This CDR3 comprises 16 residues. CDR3 in DNA: TGTGCCAGCAGCTTCCCTAGGAGGCTCTATAATTCACCCCTCCACTTT. Its translation: CASSFPRRLYNSPLHF.

This chain joins TRBV6-2 or TRBV6-3 and TRBJ2-2; a weak D match, TRBD1 (6 bases). V was cut by 6 bases and J by 1 base, with 9 bases left in between. Germline assignment: CDR1 MNHEY and CDR2 SVGEGT. The CDR3 length is 14 residues. For the CDR3, the DNA is TGTGCCAGCAGGCAGGGGCGGAACACCGGGGAGCTGTTTTTT. Translated: CASRQGRNTGELFF.

The sample holds many counts of this clonotype. The genes are TRBV20-1 and TRBJ2-1; 12 positions agree with TRBD2. The CDR3 loop spans 18 amino acids. Germline CDR1 DFQATT, CDR2 SNEGSKA (reference sequence). V shed 1 base, J shed 7 bases, and the junction held 14 bases outside the gene matches. CDR3 sequence (DNA): TGCAGTGCTAGAGGTCAGACTCAGAGACTAGCGGGAGTGAATGAGCAGTTCTTC. Translating gives CSARGQTQRLAGVNEQFF.

This clonotype was counted many times. The chain couples TRBV7-6 to TRBJ2-1; no definite D call. V was trimmed by 0 bases and J by 5 bases, leaving 11 bases between them. Looked up from germline, CDR1 is SGHVS and CDR2 is FNYEAQ. The CDR3 is 15 amino acids. CDR3 DNA: TGTGCCAGCAGCTTAGCGTCGCGGTTCAACAATGAGCAGTTCTTC. Translation gives CASSLASRFNNEQFF.

The genes are TRBV7-2 and TRBJ2-6, with D perhaps given as TRBD1 or TRBD2 (5 bases each). There are 15 residues in the CDR3. V was clipped by 3 bases and J by 13 bases, with 19 bases between them. Per the germline V gene, CDR1 is SGHTA and CDR2 is FQGNSA. CDR3 bases: TGTGCCAGCAGCTTTAGCCGGGGCCACCGGGGAGTCCTGACTTTC. Translated: CASSFSRGHRGVLTF.

This clonotype was observed many times. This rearrangement joins TRBV19 to TRBJ2-5, with 11 bases that match TRBD2. V lost 3 bases to trimming and J lost 5 bases; unmatched junction nucleotides: 8. The germline gives CDR1 LNHDA, CDR2 SQIVND (reference sequence). The CDR3 is 16 residues long. CDR3 bases: TGTGCCAGTAGTATGGCCACTAGCGGGAGCTCGGAGACCCAGTACTTC. Its translation is CASSMATSGSSETQYF.

Note on this clonotype: One junction end does not reproduce the germline sequence, and a read error may be involved. This chain connects TRBV4-3 to TRBJ2-6, with TRBD1 as a possible D gene (5 bases). The germline gives CDR1 LGHNA, CDR2 YSLEER. The CDR3 has 17 residues. The CDR3 DNA reads as TGCGCCAGCAGCCAGATGACACTGAGCTCTGGGGCCAACGCCCTGACTTTC. It specifies CASSQMTLSSGANALTF.

The V and J genes are TRBV4-1 and TRBJ1-6, with no clear D. V was trimmed by 1 base and J by 8 bases, leaving 6 bases between them. CDR1 and CDR2 (germline): MGHRA, YSYEKL. CDR3 length: 13 residues. For the CDR3, the DNA is TGCGCCAGCAGCCAAGGCATCGATTCACCCCTCCACTTT. This sequence encodes CASSQGIDSPLHF.

This clonotype was observed at least ten times. V and J are TRBV19 and TRBJ2-3, with D uncertain. The length of the CDR3 is 17 residues. Germline CDR1 is LNHDA and CDR2 is SQIVND (reference sequence). V lost 2 bases to trimming and J lost 0 bases, with 15 bases between them. The CDR3 sequence: CASSIFSAAFSTDTQYF. Written as DNA, the CDR3 is TGTGCCAGTAGTATATTTTCTGCGGCGTTCAGCACAGATACGCAGTATTTT.

There are many counts of this clonotype. The chain recombines TRBV19 with TRBJ2-1, with D perhaps matching TRBD1 (5 bases). V lost 8 bases, J lost 6 bases, and 14 bases lay in between. The CDR3 length is 13 residues. Germline CDR1 and CDR2: LNHDA and SQIVND (reference sequence). The CDR3 loop is CASRQIPRNEQFF. The CDR3 DNA is TGTGCCAGTCGACAGATACCCCGCAATGAGCAGTTCTTC. Based on the CDR3 plus reference TRBV19 and TRBJ2-1, the full variable domain is DGGITQSPKYLFRKEGQNVTLSCEQNLNHDAMYWYRQDPGQGLRLIYYSQIVNDFQKGDIAEGYSVSREKKESFPLTVTSAQKNPTAFYLCASRQIPRNEQFFGPGTRLTVL.

This clonotype was recorded at least ten times. This sequence joins TRBV7-2 and TRBJ2-5; 8 nucleotides match TRBD2. CDR1 is SGHTA, CDR2 FQGNSA, per germline. J gave up 5 bases and V 4 bases, and 12 bases lay outside the gene matches. The CDR3 consists of 16 residues. The DNA of the CDR3 is TGTGCCAGCAGCTCGAGGGCGAGCGGGAGCGTGGAGACCCAGTACTTC. This translates into CASSSRASGSVETQYF.

This clonotype was observed at least ten times. The rearrangement links TRBV6-5 to TRBJ1-3; perhaps TRBD1 as D (5 bases). Germline V gene data show CDR1 as MNHEY and CDR2 as SVGAGI. The CDR3 has 15 amino acids. Trimming took off 3 bases at V and 0 bases at J, with 9 bases between the two ends. Here the CDR3 DNA reads TGTGCCAGCAGTTATGGGACCTACTCTGGAAACACCATATATTTT. Translating gives CASSYGTYSGNTIYF.

This clonotype was seen ten or more times. The chain links TRBV20-1 to TRBJ1-4, with 8 bases lining up with TRBD1. The CDR3 has 14 amino acids. V shed 5 bases, J shed 6 bases, and the junction held 8 bases outside the gene matches. CDR1 and CDR2 from the germline V gene are DFQATT and SNEGSKA (reference sequence). DNA of the CDR3: TGCAGTGCTTTTCCGTCAGGGGGCCATGAAAAACTGTTTTTT. Translation gives CSAFPSGGHEKLFF.

This clonotype was counted at least ten times. The rearrangement links TRBV27 to TRBJ2-7; 8 nucleotides align to TRBD2. V trimming: 5 bases; J trimming: 0 bases; junction bases outside the gene matches: 6. The CDR3 is 15 amino acids. CDR1 is MNHEY, CDR2 SMNVEV, per germline (reference sequence). The CDR3 loop is CASSPGSGSSYEQYF. The CDR3 DNA reads as TGTGCCAGCAGTCCAGGGAGCGGGAGCTCCTACGAGCAGTACTTC.

This clonotype was counted at least ten times. The chain couples TRBV5-8 to TRBJ2-7; the match to TRBD2 covers 10 bases. The CDR3 is 14 residues long. Germline CDR1 reads SGHTS; CDR2 reads YDEGEE. After removal of 1 base from V and 7 bases from J, the junction contained 5 bases not matched to a gene. Here the CDR3 reads CASSLLLAGAEQYF. The CDR3 DNA reads TGTGCCAGCAGCTTGCTCCTAGCGGGAGCTGAGCAGTACTTC.